The 31 T cell receptor beta chains below were found in one sample sequenced in a study of beta chain features in type 1 diabetes. Every bit of the isolated RNA underwent reverse transcription, so sequencing read expressed TCRB transcripts. The protocol was immunoSEQ multiplex PCR, while the TCRdb copy is restricted to in-frame clones and leaves out a portion. Of tens of thousands of clones listed, around 32% were seen once; the top ten hold 0.45% to 0.55%. Sequenced material: stem cell memory CD4+ T cells from blood. These receptors came from a woman aged 18-29 years in good health.

The chain recombines TRBV6-6 with TRBJ1-1; 8 bases are a match to TRBD1. The CDR3 consists of 13 residues. Germline V gene sequence: CDR1 MNHNY, CDR2 SVGAGI (reference sequence). Trimming cost V 5 bases and J 11 bases; bases outside gene matches: 10. As DNA, the CDR3 is TGTGCCAGCAGTCAAATGGACAGGGTTTGGGCTTTCTTT. Its protein product is CASSQMDRVWAFF.

V is TRBV6-6 and J is TRBJ2-7; D possibly corresponds to TRBD1 (6 bases). With 7 bases removed from V and 7 bases from J, the gap between germline ends came to 20 bases. Germline values: CDR1 MNHNY, CDR2 SVGAGI (reference sequence). The CDR3 contains 14 residues. The CDR3 reads CASKSTAGADEQYF. CDR3 nucleotides: TGTGCCAGCAAGTCTACCGCAGGGGCGGATGAGCAGTACTTC.

The chain employs TRBV13 and TRBJ2-7; weak D call: TRBD2 (5 bases). V dropped 0 bases and J dropped 3 bases, with 18 bases sitting between them. This CDR3 spans 17 amino acids. Per germline, CDR1 PRHDT and CDR2 FYEKMQ (reference sequence). CDR3 in amino acids: CASSLGVARKRNYEQYF. CDR3 sequence (DNA): TGTGCCAGCAGCTTAGGGGTTGCGAGGAAGCGGAACTACGAGCAGTACTTC.

The rearrangement links TRBV19 to TRBJ2-1; D call uncertain. Germline CDR1 and CDR2: LNHDA and SQIVND (reference sequence). V was cut by 5 bases and J by 7 bases, with 21 bases left in between. There are 16 residues in the CDR3. Written as DNA, the CDR3 is TGTGCCAGTAGTGTATTCGCGGCCGCCCTGCGGAATGAGCAGTTCTTC. It codes for CASSVFAAALRNEQFF.

This rearrangement joins TRBV7-9 to TRBJ2-3; D unclear. The CDR3 sequence is 14 residues long. Germline CDR1 SEHNR, CDR2 FQNEAQ (reference sequence). The ends were cut back, 8 bases at V and 4 bases at J, with 16 bases in the middle. CDR3 DNA sequence: TGTGCCAGCCGAGGAAGGTTTGAAGCAGATACGCAGTATTTT. This gives the protein CASRGRFEADTQYF.

DNA of the CDR3: TGTGCCAGCAGCCAAGATTGGGGGCTAGCGGGAAGAAATGAGCAGTTCTTC. This gives the protein CASSQDWGLAGRNEQFF. The V call is TRBV4-2, the J call TRBJ2-1, with TRBD2 identical over 9 bases. This CDR3 spans 17 amino acids. Per the germline V gene, CDR1 is LGHNA and CDR2 is YNFKEQ. Trimming removed 0 bases from V and 7 bases from J; junction bases left unmatched: 10.

The DNA of the CDR3 is TGTGCCAGCAGTTACCCGGGAACGGTCGAGCAGTACTTC. Its translation is CASSYPGTVEQYF. V usage is TRBV6-5 and J usage is TRBJ2-7; possible D gene TRBD2, 5 bases. Germline V gives CDR1 MNHEY, CDR2 SVGAGI. This CDR3 comprises 13 residues. The germline V and J ends were trimmed by 2 bases and 6 bases, with 11 bases remaining between them.

This clone has only a few counts. The J gene is TRBJ1-2, the V gene TRBV5-1, with D possibly matching TRBD1 (5 bases). The V and J ends lost 0 bases and 3 bases respectively, with 9 bases between them. The germline CDR1 and CDR2 sequences are SGHRS and YFSETQ. The CDR3 has 14 residues. CDR3 sequence: CASSLEGKDYGYTF. The DNA for the CDR3 is TGCGCCAGCAGCTTGGAGGGGAAGGACTATGGCTACACCTTC. The full variable domain, completed using reference TRBV5-1 and TRBJ1-2, is KAGVTQTPRYLIKTRGQQVTLSCSPISGHRSVSWYQQTPGQGLQFLFEYFSETQRNKGNFPGRFSGRQFSNSRSEMNVSTLELGDSALYLCASSLEGKDYGYTFGSGTRLTVV.

The V and J genes are TRBV30 and TRBJ1-4; 11 positions agree with TRBD1. Per germline, CDR1 GTSNPN and CDR2 SVGIG (reference sequence). With V trimmed by 7 bases and J by 7 bases, 5 bases remained unmatched. CDR3 length equals 13 residues. The DNA of the CDR3 is TGTGCCTCGGACAGGGGGCATGGTGAAAAACTGTTTTTT. Protein sequence: CASDRGHGEKLFF.

This clone was counted between two and nine times. The chain employs TRBV5-1 and TRBJ1-2, with D uncertain. Germline-derived CDR1 and CDR2 are SGHRS and YFSETQ. The CDR3 sequence is 12 residues long. Between the trimmed V and J ends, which lost 3 bases and 6 bases, there was a span of 9 bases. The CDR3 DNA reads TGCGCCAGCAGCTCCTCGGGAAATGGCTACACCTTC. Protein product: CASSSSGNGYTF.

V and J are TRBV7-9 and TRBJ1-1; D might be TRBD1 (6 bases). This CDR3 is 14 amino acids long. Between the trimmed V and J ends, which lost 3 bases and 2 bases, there was a span of 10 bases. The germline V gene has CDR1 SEHNR and CDR2 FQNEAQ (reference sequence). The CDR3 loop reads CASSFGTPNTEAFF. CDR3 nucleotides: TGTGCCAGCAGCTTTGGGACACCAAACACTGAAGCTTTCTTT. The whole variable domain, filled in from reference TRBV7-9 and TRBJ1-1, reads DTGVSQNPRHKITKRGQNVTFRCDPISEHNRLYWYRQTLGQGPEFLTYFQNEAQLEKSRLLSDRFSAERPKGSFSTLEIQRTEQGDSAMYLCASSFGTPNTEAFFGQGTRLTVV.

This clone was found a few times. The chain uses TRBV10-3 and TRBJ2-1; weak D call: TRBD2 (5 bases). Germline values: CDR1 ENHRY, CDR2 SYGVKD. With 0 bases removed from V and 3 bases from J, the gap between germline ends came to 6 bases. This CDR3 is built from 14 residues. In nucleotides, the CDR3 is TGTGCCATCAGTGAGTCGAGCGGCTACAATGAGCAGTTCTTC. Its protein is CAISESSGYNEQFF.

The rearrangement joins TRBV5-4 to TRBJ2-1, with TRBD2 matching 10 bases. The CDR3 contains 15 residues. Per the germline V gene, CDR1 is SGHNT and CDR2 is YYREEE (reference sequence). Losses at the gene ends were 5 bases for V and 10 bases for J; bases not matched to a gene: 12. CDR3 region: CASRDQRGGPGEQFF. CDR3 DNA sequence: TGTGCCAGCAGGGACCAGCGGGGGGGCCCCGGCGAGCAGTTCTTC.

The chain recombines TRBV11-2 with TRBJ2-7; TRBD2 might be the D (6 bases). Germline V gene sequence: CDR1 SGHAT, CDR2 FQNNGV. The CDR3 extends over 13 amino acids. Trimming shortened V by 1 base and J by 6 bases, and 10 bases separated the two germline ends. In nucleotides, the CDR3 is TGTGCCAGCAGCTTAGTAAGGCGGGGCGAGCAGTACTTC. It specifies CASSLVRRGEQYF.

V gene TRBV7-9 combines with J gene TRBJ2-1, with unresolved D. The CDR3 runs to 14 residues. Germline loops: CDR1 SEHNR, CDR2 FQNEAQ (reference sequence). V lost 5 bases and J lost 5, with 13 bases in between. This CDR3 reads CASSPTVWDNEQFF. The CDR3 DNA is TGTGCCAGCAGCCCTACAGTTTGGGACAATGAGCAGTTCTTC.

This chain joins TRBV18 and TRBJ1-1, with 10 bases that match TRBD1. V trimming: 0 bases; J trimming: 3 bases; junction bases outside the gene matches: 1. The CDR3 totals 15 residues. Germline V CDR1 and CDR2: KGHSH, LQKENI. For the CDR3, the DNA is TGTGCCAGCTCACCACCGGACAGGGGGGACACTGAAGCTTTCTTT. Translation gives CASSPPDRGDTEAFF.

This clone was counted ten times or more. The CDR3 DNA reads TGTGCCAGCAGCTTAACCGTCAGAACTGAAGCTTTCTTT. Encoded protein: CASSLTVRTEAFF. The chain employs TRBV7-9 and TRBJ1-1; no firm D call. CDR3 length equals 13 residues. V lost 2 bases, J lost 5 bases, and 9 bases lay in between. CDR1 and CDR2 from the germline V gene are SEHNR and FQNEAQ (reference sequence).

The chain joins TRBV5-1 to TRBJ1-4; 9 bases line up with TRBD1. V dropped 4 bases and J dropped 3; count of bases not matched to a gene: 7. The V gene's germline CDR1 is SGHRS and CDR2 YFSETQ. The CDR3 consists of 16 residues. DNA for the CDR3: TGCGCCAGCAGCATGGGACAGGGACAGGCTAATGAAAAACTGTTTTTT. Amino acid sequence: CASSMGQGQANEKLFF.

The chain is built from TRBV18 and TRBJ1-1; D uncertain. The V end was cut by 6 bases, the J end by 1 base, with 9 bases between. The CDR3 has 13 residues. Germline V lookup: CDR1 KGHSH, CDR2 LQKENI. The CDR3 protein is CASSPERNTEAFF. The CDR3 bases are TGTGCCAGCTCCCCCGAGCGGAACACTGAAGCTTTCTTT.

The rearrangement joins TRBV19 to TRBJ1-2; TRBD1 matches at 11 bases. Trimming at V came to 1 base and at J to 5 bases, leaving 9 bases not matched to a gene. The CDR3 spans 17 residues. Germline loops: CDR1 LNHDA, CDR2 SQIVND (reference sequence). The CDR3 region is CASSIGWTGGANYGYTF. In DNA, the CDR3 is TGTGCCAGTAGTATAGGCTGGACAGGGGGCGCAAATTATGGCTACACCTTC.

The chain recombines TRBV29-1 with TRBJ1-1, with 9 bases fitting TRBD1. The CDR3 is 15 residues long. The V and J ends lost 8 bases and 4 bases, in that order; junction bases with no gene match: 14. The germline gives CDR1 SQVTM, CDR2 ANQGSEA. The CDR3 is CSFGGTGSGRTEAFF. CDR3 sequence (DNA): TGCAGCTTTGGCGGGACAGGGAGCGGGCGCACTGAAGCTTTCTTT.

This clone was seen only a few times. J is TRBJ1-2 and V is TRBV5-4; D gene unclear. CDR1 and CDR2 from the germline V gene are SGHNT and YYREEE (reference sequence). The CDR3 is 13 residues long. Trimming removed 3 bases from V and 1 base from J, with 7 bases in between. CDR3 in DNA: TGTGCCAGCAGCTACCCCGGTAACTATGGCTACACCTTC. It is translated as CASSYPGNYGYTF.

V is TRBV19 and J is TRBJ2-1; 8 bases align to TRBD1. Germline values: CDR1 LNHDA, CDR2 SQIVND (reference sequence). CDR3 length: 13 residues. Trimming took 4 bases from V and 10 from J; bases not matched to a gene: 6. CDR3 amino acids: CASSTKQGDEQFF. CDR3 DNA: TGTGCCAGTAGTACCAAACAGGGGGACGAGCAGTTCTTC.

CDR3 DNA: TGCGCCAGCAGCTTGGATAGGGGTGGCGGCTACACCTTC. This gives the protein CASSLDRGGGYTF. This chain joins TRBV5-1 and TRBJ1-2; TRBD1 might be the D (5 bases). With 0 bases removed from V and 8 bases from J, the gap between germline ends came to 11 bases. Looked up from germline, CDR1 is SGHRS and CDR2 is YFSETQ. The CDR3 sequence is 13 residues long.

This clone appeared a few times. This chain uses TRBV5-1 with TRBJ2-2; maybe TRBD1 (5 bases). V lost 4 bases to trimming and J lost 0 bases, with 13 bases between them. CDR1 and CDR2 (germline): SGHRS, YFSETQ. CDR3 length equals 16 residues. CDR3 DNA: TGCGCCAGCAGCCCGTCCGCCAGGGCGAACACCGGGGAGCTGTTTTTT. Translating it yields CASSPSARANTGELFF. The variable domain in full, completed from reference TRBV5-1 and TRBJ2-2, reads KAGVTQTPRYLIKTRGQQVTLSCSPISGHRSVSWYQQTPGQGLQFLFEYFSETQRNKGNFPGRFSGRQFSNSRSEMNVSTLELGDSALYLCASSPSARANTGELFFGEGSRLTVL.

CDR3 in amino acids: CASSVGTDNEQFF. In nucleotides, the CDR3 is TGTGCCAGCAGTGTTGGGACTGACAATGAGCAGTTCTTC. The chain uses TRBV5-4 and TRBJ2-1; tentatively, D is TRBD2 (6 bases). Looked up from germline, CDR1 is SGHNT and CDR2 is YYREEE (reference sequence). With 5 bases removed from V and 5 bases from J, the gap between germline ends came to 11 bases. The CDR3 contains 13 residues.

The rearrangement joins TRBV6-6 to TRBJ2-5, with D perhaps TRBD1 (5 bases). The CDR3 totals 12 residues. Germline assignment: CDR1 MNHNY and CDR2 SVGAGI (reference sequence). Trimming took 4 bases from V and 5 from J, leaving 8 bases between them. The CDR3 reads CASSSNRETQYF. CDR3 bases: TGTGCCAGCAGTTCTAACAGGGAGACCCAGTACTTC.

The CDR3 region has the DNA TGTGCCAGCAGTTATTTGGACAGGGGGAATGGCTACACCTTC. Translating gives CASSYLDRGNGYTF. The chain joins TRBV27 to TRBJ1-2; the match to TRBD1 covers 10 bases. The CDR3 loop spans 14 amino acids. The V segment lost 4 bases and the J segment 6 bases; nucleotides outside the gene matches: 5. The germline CDR1 and CDR2 sequences are MNHEY and SMNVEV (reference sequence).

This chain joins TRBV12-5 and TRBJ2-3; TRBD2 aligns across 8 bases. This CDR3 spans 18 amino acids. V lost 1 base to trimming and J lost 9 bases; unmatched junction nucleotides: 18. In germline, CDR1 is LGHNT, CDR2 FRNRAP. As DNA, the CDR3 is TGTGCTAGTGGTTTGGGCCCAGCGGGGGCCACCGACTGGGTGACGCAGTATTTT. Translating gives CASGLGPAGATDWVTQYF.

This clone turned up a few times. This rearrangement joins TRBV9 to TRBJ1-2, with D uncertain. Looked up from germline, CDR1 is SGDLS and CDR2 is YYNGEE. This CDR3 spans 14 amino acids. Between the trimmed V and J ends, which lost 0 bases and 4 bases, there was a span of 10 bases. The CDR3 DNA sequence: TGTGCCAGCAGCGTAGAGGAACGGAGCTATGGCTACACCTTC. Translation: CASSVEERSYGYTF. Combining the CDR3 with reference TRBV9 and TRBJ1-2 gives the whole variable domain DSGVTQTPKHLITATGQRVTLRCSPRSGDLSVYWYQQSLDQGLQFLIQYYNGEERAKGNILERFSAQQFPDLHSELNLSSLELGDSALYFCASSVEERSYGYTFGSGTRLTVV.

This chain joins TRBV5-1 and TRBJ2-2, with D perhaps TRBD2 (6 bases). The CDR3 consists of 13 residues. V was cut by 4 bases and J by 6 bases, with 10 bases left in between. CDR1 is SGHRS, CDR2 YFSETQ, per germline. CDR3 amino acids: CASSGIAAGELFF. The CDR3 DNA follows: TGCGCCAGCAGCGGAATAGCGGCCGGGGAGCTGTTTTTT.